The clone carrying this TCR beta chain has just a few counts. The data belong to a study of regulatory T cells in long-lasting Graves disease. V lost 4 bases to trimming and J lost 6 bases; unmatched junction nucleotides: 12. The CDR3 runs to 17 residues. Germline lookup yields CDR1 SGHDT and CDR2 YYEEEE. Time point indicated: newly diagnosed GD, antithyroid drugs for less than 3 months. TCR sequences were obtained from RNA taken from PBMCs. Diagnoses of Graves' disease were made by American Thyroid Association guidelines. Patients hailed from an endocrinology department in Xi'an, China. Assembly of TCR beta libraries relied on iRepertoire HTBI primers together with Arm-PCR of CDR3 regions. TCRdb passed the multiplex PCR reads through MiXCR, listing each CDR3 protein once. Here the sample spans around 500,000 distinct CDR3 sequences, about 11% being singletons. The same data also went into a second study, on T cells in Graves' hyperthyroidism and ophthalmopathy. From that second work: HTBI primers drove first-round RT-PCR of the TCR CDR3.

The chain has TRBV5-6 and TRBJ2-1; TRBD2 agrees at 11 bases. The sample here was peripheral blood mononuclear cells (PBMCs), taken at new diagnosis, from a patient treated with antithyroid drugs. This sequence was found in a woman aged 30 to 39 with Graves disease. CDR3 protein: CASSLLTSGEGPNEQFF. The CDR3 coding sequence is TGTGCCAGCAGCCTCCTGACTAGCGGGGAAGGGCCCAATGAGCAGTTCTTC.